The source of this T cell receptor (beta chain) is a study of shared clonotypes between healthy human individuals (dated by TCRdb to between 2020 and 2021). Regarding the complete study: The cohort included a few men and a couple of women between 18 and 49 years of age. Per donor, three plates each were used for CD4 naive and CD4 memory, two for CD8 naive, and one for CD8 memory. To estimate repertoire size and how much clonotype sharing occurs between individuals, the study deeply sequenced the blood TCR repertoires of several healthy adults. Different laboratories and diverse techniques were used to prepare libraries and sequence TCR repertoires, to increase sequencing depth and limit assay-specific biases. Per donor, leukapheresis produced somewhere between about 0.8 and 9 billion PBMCs. Study-level results and caveats: Pairwise subsampling led to the expectation that sequencing depth would affect the degree of clonotype sharing among donors. Sampling was restricted to blood, and TCR repertoires in tissue are likely to differ from TCR repertoires in blood. Larger estimated clonotype richness was generally found for naive subsets than for memory subsets. Across a few donors, approximately 5% of naive CD4, around 3.3% of naive CD8, 2.3% of memory CD4, and over 0.35% of memory CD8 clonotypes were shared. Because the study included a small number of donors, the genetic and exposure-history diversity represented was limited. Even with the large sequencing depth, rarefaction of the sorted-subset datasets indicated that sequencing was incomplete. Compared with non-shared clonotypes, the clonotypes found in all four sorted-subset donors had higher generation probabilities.

The germline V gene gives CDR1 as SGHRS and CDR2 as YFSETQ. Trimming removed 6 bases from V and 3 bases from J, leaving 16 bases between the germline ends. The CDR3 measures 15 amino acids from cysteine to phenylalanine. The kept DNA is CDR3 alone, 45 bases in frame from the first base. The donors were healthy, HIV-negative adults who had no recently reported acute infections or vaccinations. Every donor was a Caucasian adult living in Nashville, Tennessee, USA. CD4+ T cells were enriched by magnetic negative selection, after which naive cells were positively selected on CD45RA and the negative fraction was taken as the memory subset. Blood was obtained by leukapheresis, after which PBMCs were separated by Ficoll-Histopaque density gradient centrifugation and cryopreserved in liquid nitrogen vapor phase. Analytical flow cytometry was used to check the purity and quantity of every magnetically sorted T cell population. Each sorted fraction had its genomic DNA isolated and then quantified by UV absorbance on a Nanodrop 2000c.

Using the deep immunoSEQ assay, multiplex PCR amplified TCR CDR3 regions from genomic DNA. Extracted genomic DNA from each cell subset was distributed evenly across all wells of several immunoSEQ 96-well plates, and each plate was treated as a replicate. Each replicate PCR for sorted subsets received about 200 ng genomic DNA, equal to roughly 30,000 T cell genomes. The purified libraries were quantified using a Qubit 3.0 fluorometer, sized with a Bioanalyzer 2100, and then quantified again using the KAPA Library Quantification kit. A separate single-read 150-cycle Illumina NextSeq 550 flow cell was used to sequence each immunoSEQ 96-well plate. Per the authors' processing: Because the immunoSEQ output included only junctional sequences and no quality scores, the filtering could not be the same as the filtering used for full-length reads. Sequences were annotated with PyIR, a Python wrapper for IgBLAST v1.9, using IMGT germline references to assign V/J genes and CDR3. Any read was removed if the V/J assignment was weak (E-value above 1e-6), the CDR3 was missing, or the read contained stop codons, out-of-frame junctions, or ambiguous translated residues. V3J clonotypes were defined by identical inferred V gene, J gene, and CDR3 amino acid sequence. Percentage overlap between repertoires was calculated by dividing the number of shared unique clonotypes by the size of the smaller repertoire. Repertoire richness was assessed with RTK rarefaction, the Chao1 estimator, and Recon v2.1 estimates of unobserved clonotypes. For all TCRbeta clonotypes obtained by the gDNA method from a handful of donors, generation probabilities were computed with OLGA. TCRdb limited this immuneACCESS table to in-frame rearrangements with V and J called. A share of clones is missing; checked studies link under half to unresolved V genes, and the rest is unexplained. V and J calls and clone size come straight from that table; D and trimming were deduced from the DNA. Across this sample there are about 1.5 million clones, with 95% to 99% seen only once. The ten most abundant clones make up roughly 0.45% of the sample.

Note on this clone: There is no known antigen for this receptor. No per-base quality is available; no much larger clone lies one base away.

The sequenced sample was naive CD4+ T cells sorted from blood. The cell subset or site label here, explained by the study, means: CD45RA+ positively selected. The sequence came from a man in his thirties or forties in good health. This receptor chain uses TRBV5-1 and TRBJ2-1; the D element could tentatively be TRBD1 or TRBD2, as 6 bases agree for each. For the CDR3, the sequence is CASKILQGLYNEQFF. The bases are TGCGCCAGCAAAATCTTACAGGGACTCTACAATGAGCAGTTCTTC.